Given below is one T cell receptor beta chain in context. The data are from a study of cytomegalovirus exposure and HLA in healthy donors. A multiplex PCR was run with 60 Vbeta primers and 13 Jbeta primers. Assay used: immunoSEQ multiplex PCR; TCRdb lists only in-frame clones, some missing. The sample consists of around 95,000 clones, less than 80% of them appearing once. Germline V gives CDR1 KGHSH, CDR2 LQKENI. The CDR3 is 15 amino acids. V was trimmed by 6 bases and J by 2 bases, leaving 17 bases between them. The sample was PBMCs. This sequence joins TRBV18 and TRBJ2-7, with D possibly matching TRBD2 (6 bases). This receptor was taken from a woman between 40 and 55 years old in good health and CMV-seropositive. The CDR3 nucleotides read TGTGCCAGCTCGCCGGCCGGGACTGCAACCTACGAGCAGTACTTC. As protein: CASSPAGTATYEQYF.